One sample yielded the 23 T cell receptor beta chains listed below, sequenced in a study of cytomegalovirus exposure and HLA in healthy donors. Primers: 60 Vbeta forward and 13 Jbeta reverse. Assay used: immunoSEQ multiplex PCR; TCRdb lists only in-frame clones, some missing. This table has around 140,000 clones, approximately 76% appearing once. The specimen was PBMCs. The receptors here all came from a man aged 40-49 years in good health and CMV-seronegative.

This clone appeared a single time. The DNA for the CDR3 is TGTGCCAGCAGCTTAGCGGGACTGAACACCGGGGAGCTGTTTTTT. It specifies CASSLAGLNTGELFF. This chain uses TRBV7-2 with TRBJ2-2, with a possible D match to TRBD2 (6 bases). V was cut by 0 bases and J by 1 base, with 6 bases left in between. The CDR3 sequence is 15 residues long. The germline gives CDR1 SGHTA, CDR2 FQGNSA.

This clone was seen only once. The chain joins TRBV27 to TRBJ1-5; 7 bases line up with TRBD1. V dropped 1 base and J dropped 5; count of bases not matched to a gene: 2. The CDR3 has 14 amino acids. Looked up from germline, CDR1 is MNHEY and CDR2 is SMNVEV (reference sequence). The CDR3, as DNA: TGTGCCAGCAGTTTATGGCAGGGGGATCAGCCCCAGCATTTT. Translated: CASSLWQGDQPQHF.

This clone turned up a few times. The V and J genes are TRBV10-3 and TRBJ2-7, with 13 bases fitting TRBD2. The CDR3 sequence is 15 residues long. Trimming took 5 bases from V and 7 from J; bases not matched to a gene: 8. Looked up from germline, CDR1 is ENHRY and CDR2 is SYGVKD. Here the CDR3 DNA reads TGTGCCATCAGTCCTGAACTAGCGGGGGGGCGTGAGCAGTACTTC. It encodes CAISPELAGGREQYF.

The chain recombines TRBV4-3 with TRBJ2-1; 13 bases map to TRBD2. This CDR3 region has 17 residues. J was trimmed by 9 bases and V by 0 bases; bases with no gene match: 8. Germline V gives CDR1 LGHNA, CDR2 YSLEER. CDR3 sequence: CASSQEVLAGGGGEQFF. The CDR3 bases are TGCGCCAGCAGCCAAGAAGTACTAGCGGGGGGGGGCGGTGAGCAGTTCTTC.

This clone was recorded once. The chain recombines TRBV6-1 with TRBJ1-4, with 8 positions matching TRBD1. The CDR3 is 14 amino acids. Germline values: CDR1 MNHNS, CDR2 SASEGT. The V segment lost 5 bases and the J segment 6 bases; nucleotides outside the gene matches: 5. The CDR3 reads CASSKGQGDEKLFF. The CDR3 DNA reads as TGTGCCAGCAGTAAAGGACAGGGTGATGAAAAACTGTTTTTT.

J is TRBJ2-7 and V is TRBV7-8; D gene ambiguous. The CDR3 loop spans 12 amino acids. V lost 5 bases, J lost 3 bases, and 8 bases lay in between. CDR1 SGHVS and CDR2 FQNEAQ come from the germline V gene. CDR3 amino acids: CASSPRIYEQYF. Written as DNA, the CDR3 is TGTGCCAGCAGCCCCAGGATCTACGAGCAGTACTTC.

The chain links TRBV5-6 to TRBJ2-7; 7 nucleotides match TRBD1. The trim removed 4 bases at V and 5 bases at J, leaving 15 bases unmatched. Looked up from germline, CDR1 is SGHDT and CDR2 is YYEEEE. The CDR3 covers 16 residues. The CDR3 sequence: CASSITTGVYGNEQYF. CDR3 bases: TGTGCCAGCAGCATTACAACAGGGGTTTACGGGAACGAGCAGTACTTC. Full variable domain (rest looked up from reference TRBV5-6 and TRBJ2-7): DAGVTQSPTHLIKTRGQQVTLRCSPKSGHDTVSWYQQALGQGPQFIFQYYEEEERQRGNFPDRFSGHQFPNYSSELNVNALLLGDSALYLCASSITTGVYGNEQYFGPGTRLTVT.

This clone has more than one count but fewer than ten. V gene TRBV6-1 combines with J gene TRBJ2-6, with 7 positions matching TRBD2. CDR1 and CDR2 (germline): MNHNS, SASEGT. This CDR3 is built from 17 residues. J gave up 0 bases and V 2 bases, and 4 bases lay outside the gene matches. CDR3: CASSELGGSSGANVLTF. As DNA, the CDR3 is TGTGCCAGCAGTGAATTGGGGGGGAGCTCTGGGGCCAACGTCCTGACTTTC.

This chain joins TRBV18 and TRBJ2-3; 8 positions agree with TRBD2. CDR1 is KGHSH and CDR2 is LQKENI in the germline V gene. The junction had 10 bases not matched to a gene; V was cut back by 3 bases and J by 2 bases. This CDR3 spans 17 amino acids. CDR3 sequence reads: CASSPSSGLTITDTQYF. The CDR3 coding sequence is TGTGCCAGCTCACCTTCTAGCGGGCTAACTATCACAGATACGCAGTATTTT.

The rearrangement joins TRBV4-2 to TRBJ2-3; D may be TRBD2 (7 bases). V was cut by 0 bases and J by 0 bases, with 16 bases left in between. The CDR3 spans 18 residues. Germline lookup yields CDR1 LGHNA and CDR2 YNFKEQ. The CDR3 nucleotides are TGTGCCAGCAGCCAAGATTCGGGGGCGGGGGCTAGCACAGATACGCAGTATTTT. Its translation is CASSQDSGAGASTDTQYF.

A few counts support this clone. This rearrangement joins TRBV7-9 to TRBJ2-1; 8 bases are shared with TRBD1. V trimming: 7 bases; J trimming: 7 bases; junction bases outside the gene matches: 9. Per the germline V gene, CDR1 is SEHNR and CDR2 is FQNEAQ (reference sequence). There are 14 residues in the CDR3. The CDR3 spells CASTTGQGANEQFF. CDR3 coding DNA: TGTGCCAGCACCACCGGGCAGGGGGCGAATGAGCAGTTCTTC.

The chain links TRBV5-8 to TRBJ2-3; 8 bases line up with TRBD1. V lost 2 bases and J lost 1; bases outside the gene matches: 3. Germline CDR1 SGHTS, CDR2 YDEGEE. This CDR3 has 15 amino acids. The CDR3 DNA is TGTGCCAGCAGCTTACAGGGGGTGGGCACAGATACGCAGTATTTT. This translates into CASSLQGVGTDTQYF.

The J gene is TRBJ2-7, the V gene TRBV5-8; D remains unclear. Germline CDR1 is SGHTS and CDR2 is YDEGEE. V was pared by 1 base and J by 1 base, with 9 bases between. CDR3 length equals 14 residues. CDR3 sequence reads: CASSLRPGSYEQYF. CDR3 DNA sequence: TGTGCCAGCAGCTTGCGTCCAGGATCCTACGAGCAGTACTTC. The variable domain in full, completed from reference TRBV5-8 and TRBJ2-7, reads EAGVTQSPTHLIKTRGQQATLRCSPISGHTSVYWYQQALGLGLQFLLWYDEGEERNRGNFPPRFSGRQFPNYSSELNVNALELEDSALYLCASSLRPGSYEQYFGPGTRLTVT.

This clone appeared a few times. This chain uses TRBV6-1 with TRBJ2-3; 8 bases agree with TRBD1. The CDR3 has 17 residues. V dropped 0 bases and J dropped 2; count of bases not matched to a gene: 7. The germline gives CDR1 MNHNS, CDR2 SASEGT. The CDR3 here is CASSEAGDRGYTDTQYF. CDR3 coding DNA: TGTGCCAGCAGTGAAGCCGGCGACAGGGGATACACAGATACGCAGTATTTT.

The CDR3 sequence: CASSVDRTSSYNEQFF. CDR3 coding DNA: TGTGCCAGCAGCGTAGACAGGACGAGCTCCTACAATGAGCAGTTCTTC. The chain recombines TRBV7-8 with TRBJ2-1; tentative D call: TRBD1 (6 bases). V was trimmed by 5 bases and J by 0 bases, leaving 14 bases between them. Germline-derived CDR1 and CDR2 are SGHVS and FQNEAQ. This CDR3 has 16 amino acids.

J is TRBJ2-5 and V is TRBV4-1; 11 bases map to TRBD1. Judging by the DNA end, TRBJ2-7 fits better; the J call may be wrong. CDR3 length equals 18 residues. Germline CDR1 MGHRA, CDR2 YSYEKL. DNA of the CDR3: TGCGCCAGCAGCCAAGGCGGAGCAGGACAGGGGGCCTCCTACGAGCAGTACTTC. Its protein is CASSQGGAGQGASYEQYF.

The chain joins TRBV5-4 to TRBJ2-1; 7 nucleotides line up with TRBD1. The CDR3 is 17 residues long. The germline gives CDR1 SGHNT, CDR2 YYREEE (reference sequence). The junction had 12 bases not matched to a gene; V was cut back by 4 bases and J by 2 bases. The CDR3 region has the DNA TGTGCCAGCAGCCCTCGGACAGGACCAGATACCTACAATGAGCAGTTCTTC. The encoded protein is CASSPRTGPDTYNEQFF.

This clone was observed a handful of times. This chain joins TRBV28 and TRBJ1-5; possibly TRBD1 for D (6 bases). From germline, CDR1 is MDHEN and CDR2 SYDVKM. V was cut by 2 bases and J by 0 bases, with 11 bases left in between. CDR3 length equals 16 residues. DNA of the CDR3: TGTGCCAGCAGTTTAGTCCAGGGGTATAGCAATCAGCCCCAGCATTTT. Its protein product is CASSLVQGYSNQPQHF. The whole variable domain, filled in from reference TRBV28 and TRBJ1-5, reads DVKVTQSSRYLVKRTGEKVFLECVQDMDHENMFWYRQDPGLGLRLIYFSYDVKMKEKGDIPEGYSVSREKKERFSLILESASTNQTSMYLCASSLVQGYSNQPQHFGDGTRLSIL.

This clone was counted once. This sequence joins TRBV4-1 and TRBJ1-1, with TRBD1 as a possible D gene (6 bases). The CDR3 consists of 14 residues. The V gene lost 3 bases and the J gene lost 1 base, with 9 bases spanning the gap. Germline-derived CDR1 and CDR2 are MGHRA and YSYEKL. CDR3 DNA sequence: TGCGCCAGCAGCCATGACAGGAGGAACACTGAAGCTTTCTTT. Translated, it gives CASSHDRRNTEAFF.

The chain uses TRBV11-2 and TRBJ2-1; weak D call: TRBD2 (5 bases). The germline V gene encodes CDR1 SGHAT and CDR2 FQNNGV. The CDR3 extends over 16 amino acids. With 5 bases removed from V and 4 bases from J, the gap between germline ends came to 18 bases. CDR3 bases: TGTGCCAGCAGCCCGCGAGCGGAACAAACTTACAATGAGCAGTTCTTC. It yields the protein CASSPRAEQTYNEQFF.

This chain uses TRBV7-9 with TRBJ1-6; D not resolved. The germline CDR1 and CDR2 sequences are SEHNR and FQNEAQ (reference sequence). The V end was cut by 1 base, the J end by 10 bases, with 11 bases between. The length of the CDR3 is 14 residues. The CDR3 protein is CASSLGGLDSPLHF. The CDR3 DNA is TGTGCCAGCAGCTTAGGAGGGTTGGACTCACCCCTCCACTTT.

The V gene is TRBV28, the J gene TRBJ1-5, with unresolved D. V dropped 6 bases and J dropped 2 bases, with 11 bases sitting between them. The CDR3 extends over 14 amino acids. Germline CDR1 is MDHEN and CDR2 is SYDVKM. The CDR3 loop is CASSPRGGNQPQHF. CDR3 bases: TGTGCCAGCAGCCCAAGAGGCGGCAATCAGCCCCAGCATTTT.

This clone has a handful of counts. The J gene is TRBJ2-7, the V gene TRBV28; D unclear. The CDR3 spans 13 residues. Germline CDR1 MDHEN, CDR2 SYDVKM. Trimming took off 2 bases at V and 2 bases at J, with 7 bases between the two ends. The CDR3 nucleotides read TGTGCCAGCAGTTTAGTGGCCGCCTACGAGCAGTACTTC. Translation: CASSLVAAYEQYF.